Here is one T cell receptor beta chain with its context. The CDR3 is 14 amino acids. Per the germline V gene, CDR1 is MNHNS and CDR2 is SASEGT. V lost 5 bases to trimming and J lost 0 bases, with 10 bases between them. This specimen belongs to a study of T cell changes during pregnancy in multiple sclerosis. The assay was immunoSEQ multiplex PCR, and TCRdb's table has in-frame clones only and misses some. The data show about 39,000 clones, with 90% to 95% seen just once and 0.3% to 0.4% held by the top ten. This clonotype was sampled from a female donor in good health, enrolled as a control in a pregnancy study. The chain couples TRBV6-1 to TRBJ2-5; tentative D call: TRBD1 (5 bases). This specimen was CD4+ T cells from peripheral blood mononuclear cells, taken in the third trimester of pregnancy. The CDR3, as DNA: TGTGCCAGCAGTAGGACACAATACCAAGAGACCCAGTACTTC. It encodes CASSRTQYQETQYF.